The rows below give T cell receptor beta chains drawn from one sample of a study of tumor and adjacent non-tumor tissue in lung cancer. TCRdb redid the calling of the multiplex PCR reads with MiXCR, one entry per CDR3 protein. This sample has approximately 86,000 distinct CDR3 sequences, with approximately 77% found just once. Source material: lung tumor tissue. These receptor sequences come from a woman in her 40s with non-small cell lung cancer. Each CDR3 is given with its conserved first and last residue. The D gene is left open where the match is weak. Where a row states a size, it is once, few, many or the class of an expanded clone; other rows omit it.

V	size	D	J	DNA	CDR3
TRBV29-1	NA	NA	TRBJ2-1	TGCAGCGTTGAAGCTTTGGGACGCCTAAGCAATGGGCAGTTCTTC	CSVEALGRLSNGQFF
TRBV11-2	NA	NA	TRBJ2-7	TGTACTAGCAGCTTAGTCTCAAACTCCTACGAGCAGTATTTC	CTSSLVSNSYEQYF
TRBV28	NA	NA	TRBJ1-4	TGTGCAGGCAGTTTCGGGCAGGGGCCCCTTAGTGAAAAACTGTTTTTT	CAGSFGQGPLSEKLFF
TRBV29-1	NA	TRBD1	TRBJ2-4	TGCAGCGTTGAAGACAGGGGGTTGGAAAACATTCAGCACTTC	CSVEDRGLENIQHF
TRBV11-2	few	NA	TRBJ2-2	TGTGCCAGCAGCGCCCTGCTAGGGAACACCGGGGAGCTGTTTTTT	CASSALLGNTGELFF
TRBV11-2	once	NA	TRBJ2-1	TGTACCAGCAGCAAGACACTAACTGCACTGTACAATGAGCAATTCTTC	CTSSKTLTALYNEQFF
TRBV7-9	NA	NA	TRBJ1-2	TGTGCCAGTAGCTTTCGACAGGAGGCCGAGAATGGCTACACCTTC	CASSFRQEAENGYTF
TRBV28	many	TRBD2	TRBJ2-3	TGTGCCAGCAGCCCCCACGGGGGGGGACTACGGTATACGCAGTATTTT	CASSPHGGGLRYTQYF
TRBV29-1	NA	NA	TRBJ1-2	TGCAGCGTTGAAAAAGGAGCTAACTATAGCTACACCTTC	CSVEKGANYSYTF
TRBV2	few	TRBD1	TRBJ1-2	TGTGCCAGCAGTGCGCAGGGGGCGGATGACTACAGCTTC	CASSAQGADDYSF
TRBV6-1	NA	TRBD2	TRBJ2-5	TGTACCAGCAGTCTTTCTAGCGGGGGACAAGAGATCCAGTACTTC	CTSSLSSGGQEIQYF
TRBV6-1	NA	TRBD2	TRBJ2-2	TGTGCCAGCAGTGAAAGTGCGGGAGGCAACATCGGGGAACTGTTTTTT	CASSESAGGNIGELFF
TRBV28	many	TRBD2	TRBJ2-5	TGTGCCAGCCAAAACGCAAAACGGGGGAGGGTCCAAGAGACCCAGTACTTC	CASQNAKRGRVQETQYF
TRBV5-1	NA	NA	TRBJ1-3	TGCGCCAGCAGCATGTCCCCGGGTGAGTTGACCTCTGGAAACACCATATATTTT	CASSMSPGELTSGNTIYF
TRBV6-4	many	NA	TRBJ2-2	TGTGCCAGCAGTGACTCGACAGACACCGGGGAGCTGTTTTTT	CASSDSTDTGELFF
TRBV4-2	many	NA	TRBJ1-2	TGTGCCAGCAGCCAAGATCTTTCCGGTGATGGCTACACCTTC	CASSQDLSGDGYTF
TRBV6-5	NA	TRBD1	TRBJ1-5	TGTGCCAGCAGTTGCTCGACAGGGAATGATCAGCCCCTGCATTTT	CASSCSTGNDQPLHF
TRBV5-1	many	NA	TRBJ2-3	TGCGCCAGCAGCTTGGAGGGACTCACAGATACGCAGTATTTT	CASSLEGLTDTQYF
TRBV30	many	TRBD1	TRBJ1-2	TGTGCCTGGAGTCGACAGGGAAACTATGGCTACACCTTC	CAWSRQGNYGYTF
TRBV29-1	NA	NA	TRBJ2-1	TGCAGCGTTCACGTCACTAGTGGGGGGAGCAATGAGCAGTTCTTC	CSVHVTSGGSNEQFF
TRBV12-3/TRBV12-4	NA	NA	TRBJ2-5	TGTACCAACAGTTTTCCCGGGGGCGGGGAGACCCAGTACTTC	CTNSFPGGGETQYF
TRBV29-1	NA	TRBD2	TRBJ2-3	TGCAGCGCCCGCCACGGCGCGGGGACTAGCGGGTCTAGCACATATACGCAATATTTT	CSARHGAGTSGSSTYTQYF
TRBV5-5	NA	NA	TRBJ2-7	TGTGCCAGCAGCTTAGCCTCACCCCTCGGACCCGAGCAATACTTC	CASSLASPLGPEQYF
TRBV2	NA	NA	TRBJ2-3	TGTACCAGCAGTGTAAGGGAAACAGATACGCAGTATTTT	CTSSVRETDTQYF
TRBV29-1	NA	NA	TRBJ2-1	TGCAGTGTTGAAGACCCTAGGAGCCACAATGAGCAGTTCTTC	CSVEDPRSHNEQFF
TRBV5-4	NA	NA	TRBJ2-7	TGTACCAGCAGCACGGATCACTATGAGCAGTACTTC	CTSSTDHYEQYF
TRBV11-3	NA	TRBD1	TRBJ2-3	TGTGCCAGCAGCTTCCGAACAGGGGGAAGGATAGATACGCGGTATTTT	CASSFRTGGRIDTRYF
TRBV6-5	once	TRBD2	TRBJ2-1	TGTGCCAGCAGTTATGGGACTAGCAGCTACAATGAGCGGTTCTTT	CASSYGTSSYNERFF
TRBV11-2	few	NA	TRBJ2-1	TGTGCCAGCAGCTTAGGAGCCAACAATGAGCATTTCTTC	CASSLGANNEHFF
TRBV6-5	many	NA	TRBJ1-5	TGTGCCCGCAGATACTGGACAGGCAATCAGCCCCAGCATTTT	CARRYWTGNQPQHF
TRBV6-2/TRBV6-3	many	TRBD2	TRBJ2-3	TGTGCCAGCAGGACACTAGCGGGAGGGACAGATACGCAGTATTTT	CASRTLAGGTDTQYF
TRBV11-1	once	TRBD1	TRBJ2-1	TGTGCCAGCTGCTTAAGAGTCCCGCGGACAGGAGACGATGAACAGTTCTTC	CASCLRVPRTGDDEQFF
TRBV11-3	NA	TRBD2	TRBJ2-1	TGTGCCAGCGGCGATCCGGGACTAGCGGCCAACAATGAGGAGTTTTTC	CASGDPGLAANNEEFF
TRBV11-3	NA	NA	TRBJ2-1	TGTGCCAGTAGCGAAGACAGGTCCTACAATGAGCAGTTCTTC	CASSEDRSYNEQFF
TRBV6-6	NA	NA	TRBJ2-6	TGTGGCAGCAGGCCATCGACTGTGATCTCTGGGGCCAACGTCCTGACTTTC	CGSRPSTVISGANVLTF
TRBV11-2	NA	NA	TRBJ2-3	TGTGCCAGCAGCCTTTCACTAGAGGGGGGCTCCACAGATACGCAGTATTTT	CASSLSLEGGSTDTQYF
TRBV6-1	NA	NA	TRBJ2-7	TGTGCCAGCGGTGACCGACACGTTGTCTCCTGCGAGCAGTACTTC	CASGDRHVVSCEQYF
TRBV11-3	NA	NA	TRBJ2-2	TGTGCAAACAGCCCACGGGGGAACACCGGGGAGCTGTTTTTT	CANSPRGNTGELFF
TRBV11-2	NA	NA	TRBJ1-1	TGTGGCAACAGCGCCAACCCAGCAATGAACATTGAAGCTTTCTTT	CGNSANPAMNIEAFF
TRBV12-3/TRBV12-4	many	NA	TRBJ2-3	TGTGCCAGCAGCCCCGGAGGACTGACAGATACGCAGTATTTT	CASSPGGLTDTQYF
TRBV11-2	NA	NA	TRBJ1-2	TGTGTCAGCAGCCAGAGAGGGGTTAATGGCTACACATTC	CVSSQRGVNGYTF
TRBV5-1	NA	TRBD2	TRBJ2-1	TGCGCCAGCAGCCGAACCTCGTTAAAGCGGGGGCCTCCGAGCTCCTTCAATGAGCAGTTCTTC	CASSRTSLKRGPPSSFNEQFF
TRBV11-1	NA	TRBD1	TRBJ2-7	TGTGCCAACAGCTTAGAGACAGGGACCTACGTGTATTACTTC	CANSLETGTYVYYF
TRBV6-5	many	TRBD2	TRBJ2-1	TGTGCCAGCAGTTACTCTGGCGGGAGGTCCTTTGGCGGGCAGTTCTTC	CASSYSGGRSFGGQFF
TRBV20-1	NA	NA	TRBJ1-1	TGCAGTGCTTACGACTGGAACACTGAAGCTTTATTT	CSAYDWNTEALF
TRBV29-1	NA	NA	TRBJ2-3	TGCAGCGTACAGGACTTTAACACAGATACGCAGTATTTT	CSVQDFNTDTQYF
TRBV20-1	NA	NA	TRBJ2-5	TGCAGTGCTGAGCCCCTTCAGGTGGCGTACCAAGAGACCCATTACTTC	CSAEPLQVAYQETHYF
TRBV11-1	NA	NA	TRBJ1-1	TGTGCCAGCAGCTCTAGCACTGAAGCTTTCTTT	CASSSSTEAFF
TRBV29-1	once	TRBD2	TRBJ2-5	TGCAGCGTTGGGGGACGGGAGGGCCGCTTGGGAGAGGCCCAGTACTTC	CSVGGREGRLGEAQYF
TRBV20-1	few	NA	TRBJ1-6	TGCAGTGCGAACCCGACAGGAGTGAATTCACCCCTCCACTTT	CSANPTGVNSPLHF
TRBV11-3	NA	TRBD2	TRBJ2-3	TGTGCCAGCAGCTCGCGGGATAGCGGGTGTGGAGATACGCAGTATTTT	CASSSRDSGCGDTQYF
TRBV29-1	many	NA	TRBJ1-2	TGCAGCGTTGTATCGAGTGGCTACACCTTC	CSVVSSGYTF
TRBV6-1	NA	NA	TRBJ2-3	TGTGCCAGCAGTGAATGGGACGGGTCCAACTCATACACAGATACGCAGTATTTT	CASSEWDGSNSYTDTQYF
TRBV6-1	many	NA	TRBJ1-4	TGTGCCAGCAATAGAGGAGAGAATAATGAAAAACTGTTTTTT	CASNRGENNEKLFF
TRBV6-2/TRBV6-3	NA	TRBD2	TRBJ2-3	TGTGCCAGCCGTTCGCCAGGGACTAGCGGGACAGATACACAGTATTTT	CASRSPGTSGTDTQYF